The 7 T cell receptor beta chains reported below all come from one sample, sequenced in a study of identical twins listed by TCRdb under 2016. Library method: 5' RACE. The instrument was an Illumina HiSeq 2000. Starting from the raw public reads, TCRdb applied fastp trimming at Q25, assembled clones with MiXCR and retained in-frame beta chains. Each CDR3 protein gets just one entry, which takes the most common genes and DNA from the rows behind it. The sample contains about 480,000 distinct CDR3 sequences, 12% to 15% of them found a single time. Clones ranked in the top ten supply roughly 0.56% of the sample. The sample also formed part of further work on yellow fever vaccine responses in identical twins.

The sample consisted of CD4+ T cells sorted from blood. Source of these receptors: a woman aged 18-29 years in good health.

This clonotype was observed a handful of times. The chain is built from TRBV27 and TRBJ2-1; 8 bases fit TRBD2. The CDR3 runs to 15 residues. V dropped 2 bases and J dropped 10; count of bases not matched to a gene: 10. The germline V gene has CDR1 MNHEY and CDR2 SMNVEV (reference sequence). CDR3 region: CASSLRFGLADEQFF. The CDR3 nucleotides read TGTGCCAGCAGTTTAAGATTTGGACTAGCTGACGAGCAGTTCTTC.

In nucleotides, the CDR3 is TGTGCCATCAGTCCGCGTGGTAGCGGGGTCGTCGTGGATGAGCAGTTCTTC. Amino acids: CAISPRGSGVVVDEQFF. J is TRBJ2-1 and V is TRBV10-3; 8 bases agree with TRBD2. With 5 bases clipped from V and 8 bases from J, the junction kept 17 bases outside the gene matches. Germline assignment: CDR1 ENHRY and CDR2 SYGVKD. CDR3 size: 17 residues.

There are a few counts of this clonotype. V gene TRBV25-1 combines with J gene TRBJ2-5, with TRBD1 identical over 8 bases. The CDR3 runs to 15 residues. Germline lookup yields CDR1 MGHDK and CDR2 SYGVNS. J lost 5 bases, V lost 6 bases, and 11 bases had no gene match. In nucleotides, the CDR3 is TGTGCCAGCAGCCGTGGGGACAGGCTGATGGAGACCCAGTACTTC. Protein product: CASSRGDRLMETQYF.

The V and J genes are TRBV24-1 and TRBJ2-1; 8 bases are shared with TRBD2. In germline, CDR1 is KGHDR, CDR2 SFDVKD. J was trimmed by 12 bases and V by 3 bases; bases with no gene match: 3. The CDR3 spans 12 residues. The CDR3 spells CATSDGTRRQFF. The CDR3 region has the DNA TGTGCCACCAGTGATGGGACTAGAAGGCAGTTCTTC.

This clonotype has just a few counts. The chain combines TRBV7-3 with TRBJ2-5; either TRBD1 or TRBD2 may fit D (6 bases each). This CDR3 is built from 15 residues. The germline V and J ends were trimmed by 6 bases and 5 bases, with 19 bases remaining between them. CDR1 SGHTA and CDR2 FQGTGA come from the germline V gene. DNA for the CDR3: TGTGCCAGCAGTAAAGGGGGGAATAGCAGGGAGACCCAGTACTTC. As protein: CASSKGGNSRETQYF.

The chain uses TRBV20-1 and TRBJ2-7; D gene uncertain. CDR1 DFQATT and CDR2 SNEGSKA come from the germline V gene (reference sequence). V lost 6 bases to trimming and J lost 2 bases, with 14 bases between them. The CDR3 runs 13 residues. The CDR3, as DNA: TGCAGTGCGCTTCTTCAGAGCACCTACGAGCAGTACTTC. Encoded protein: CSALLQSTYEQYF.

The chain uses TRBV5-1 and TRBJ1-1, with D maybe TRBD1 (5 bases). Germline-derived CDR1 and CDR2 are SGHRS and YFSETQ. Trimming pared 6 bases from V and 0 bases from J, leaving 12 bases between. This CDR3 has 14 residues. The CDR3 protein is CASIPDTMNTEAFF. The CDR3, as DNA: TGCGCCAGCATCCCGGACACTATGAACACTGAAGCTTTCTTT.